The rows below give T cell receptor beta chains drawn from one sample of a study of T cell changes during pregnancy in multiple sclerosis. Sequencing used immunoSEQ multiplex PCR; TCRdb keeps in-frame clones, though not all of them. The data hold about 67,000 clones, with 90% observed a single time. The sample consisted of peripheral blood, taken in the third trimester of pregnancy. These receptors all come from a female donor with multiple sclerosis, enrolled in a pregnancy study. CDR3s include the opening cysteine and the closing phenylalanine or tryptophan. The D gene is left open where the match is weak. Size tells how often a clone was seen (once, few, many) or the class of an expanded clone, and some rows leave it out.

v_gene	d_gene	abundance	j_gene	CDR3nt	CDR3aa
TRBV6-5	TRBD1	.	TRBJ1-1	TGTGCCAGCAGCGGACAGGGGGCGATGCACACTGAAGCTTTCTTT	CASSGQGAMHTEAFF
TRBV7-8	.	.	TRBJ2-7	TGTGCCAGCAGCTTACTAGGGACACCCTCCTACGAGCAGTACTTC	CASSLLGTPSYEQYF
TRBV10-3	TRBD1	.	TRBJ1-5	TGTGCCATCAGCCGACAGGGGAGCAATCAGCCCCAGCATTTT	CAISRQGSNQPQHF
TRBV18	TRBD2	.	TRBJ2-1	TGTGCCAGCTCACCTTTCCTTTCCCTAGCGGGGGAAGGTGACAATGAGCAGTTCTTC	CASSPFLSLAGEGDNEQFF
TRBV7-2	.	.	TRBJ2-7	TGTGCCAGCAGCTTAGTTGGGAAAGGGGGACGGGTCAACGAGCAGTACTTC	CASSLVGKGGRVNEQYF
TRBV9	.	.	TRBJ1-1	TGTGCCAGCAGCGTAGTTACCGGGGGTGAAGCTTTCTTT	CASSVVTGGEAFF
TRBV7-2	.	.	TRBJ2-1	TGTGCCAGCAGACTAACCGGGGTCGGGAATGAGCAGTTCTTC	CASRLTGVGNEQFF
TRBV14	.	.	TRBJ2-3	TGTGCCAGCAGCCAAGCACAGACCACAGATACGCAGTATTTT	CASSQAQTTDTQYF
TRBV6-7	.	.	TRBJ2-1	TGTGCCAGCGGGGGGAGTTGGGAGCAGTTCTTC	CASGGSWEQFF
TRBV4-2	TRBD2	.	TRBJ2-1	TGTGCCAGCAGCCGGTCCGGGACTAGCGGGAGTAATGAGCAGTTCTTC	CASSRSGTSGSNEQFF
TRBV7-8	TRBD1	.	TRBJ2-5	TGTGCCAGCTCTTCAGGGACAGAACAAGAGACCCAGTACTTC	CASSSGTEQETQYF
TRBV5-4	TRBD1	few	TRBJ1-2	TGTGCCAGCAGCTTGCAGGGGGCGGATGGCTACACCTTC	CASSLQGADGYTF
TRBV4-2	.	.	TRBJ1-2	TGTGCCAGCAGCCAGCGGGGCTACACCTTC	CASSQRGYTF
TRBV19	.	few	TRBJ2-7	TGTGCCAGTAGTGGGGCCATAGGCTTAGGCTACGAGCAGTACTTC	CASSGAIGLGYEQYF
TRBV9	TRBD2	.	TRBJ2-5	TGTGCCAGCAGCGCCCACGGGACTAGTGAGGAGACCCAGTACTTC	CASSAHGTSEETQYF
TRBV28	TRBD1	.	TRBJ1-2	TGTGCCAGCAGTTCAGGACAGGGGGGATATGGCTACACCTTC	CASSSGQGGYGYTF
TRBV28	.	.	TRBJ1-5	TGTGCCAGCAGTACCGCGGGGAAGGATCAGCCCCAGCATTTT	CASSTAGKDQPQHF
TRBV10-3	TRBD2	.	TRBJ2-7	TGTGCCATCAGTGCGTCGGGAGGGACGAACGAGCAGTACTTC	CAISASGGTNEQYF
TRBV30	.	.	TRBJ1-3	TGTGCCTGGGACGAACAGTGGTCCTCTGGAAACACCATATATTTT	CAWDEQWSSGNTIYF
TRBV5-1	.	.	TRBJ1-3	TGCGCCAGCAGCCCGGCAGGGGGAAACACCATATATTTT	CASSPAGGNTIYF
TRBV5-4	TRBD1	.	TRBJ1-2	TGTGCCAGCAGCCTAGACAGGGGGTACTATGGCTACACCTTC	CASSLDRGYYGYTF
TRBV7-2	.	.	TRBJ2-5	TGTGCCAGCAGCTTAAGACTTAGGGCAGGGGCCACAGAGACCCAGTACTTC	CASSLRLRAGATETQYF
TRBV2	TRBD1	.	TRBJ1-5	TGTGCCAGCAGTAGACAGGGCGTTAGGAATCAGCCCCAGCATTTT	CASSRQGVRNQPQHF
TRBV5-6	TRBD2	.	TRBJ2-1	TGTGCCAGCAGCTTATACTTTGGGACTAGCGCTTACAATGAGCAGTTCTTC	CASSLYFGTSAYNEQFF
TRBV30	.	few	TRBJ1-5	TGTGCCTGGAGTGTGCAGGGCAATCAGCCCCAGCATTTT	CAWSVQGNQPQHF
TRBV7-2	TRBD1	once	TRBJ1-5	TGTGCCAGCAGCTCCCAGACAGGGATCGGCAATCAGCCCCAGCATTTT	CASSSQTGIGNQPQHF
TRBV2	TRBD1	.	TRBJ1-1	TGTGCCAGCAGACAGGGGAGGACTGAAGCTTTCTTT	CASRQGRTEAFF
TRBV2	TRBD1	.	TRBJ2-7	TGTGCCAGCAGGGACAGGGTTGTGGGGGAGCAGTACTTC	CASRDRVVGEQYF
TRBV19	TRBD1	.	TRBJ1-1	TGTGCCAGTAGTATCACAGGGGACACTGAAGCTTTCTTT	CASSITGDTEAFF
TRBV29-1	.	.	TRBJ2-7	TGCAGCGGTCTACAGGAATACGAGCAGTACTTC	CSGLQEYEQYF
TRBV7-3	TRBD2	.	TRBJ2-2	TGTGCCAGCAGCTTAAACGGGGGGGGGACCAACACCGGGGAGCTGTTTTTT	CASSLNGGGTNTGELFF
TRBV5-6	.	.	TRBJ2-1	TGTGCCAGCAGCCGCCGATTTGGCATTAACAATGAGCAGTTCTTC	CASSRRFGINNEQFF
TRBV2	.	.	TRBJ2-6	TGTGCCAGCAGTGAGCGGCTTGGTGGGGCCAACGTCCTGACTTTC	CASSERLGGANVLTF
TRBV6-5	.	.	TRBJ2-1	TGTGCCAGCAGTTACTCGACCTCTAGCTACAATGAGCAGTTCTTC	CASSYSTSSYNEQFF
TRBV28	TRBD1	.	TRBJ2-7	TGTGCCAGCAGTTTTGATGCCAGGCAGGGGGCTGACGAGCAGTACTTC	CASSFDARQGADEQYF
TRBV18	.	.	TRBJ1-2	TGTGCCAGCTCACCAACAGGGCCCTATGGCTACACCTTC	CASSPTGPYGYTF
TRBV5-1	.	.	TRBJ2-1	TGCGCCAGCAGGGGGCAGGATGAGCAGTTCTTC	CASRGQDEQFF
TRBV19	.	.	TRBJ1-1	TGTGCCAGTAGTGAAGCGGGGACTGAAGCTTTCTTT	CASSEAGTEAFF
TRBV6-6	TRBD2	.	TRBJ2-1	TGTGCCAGCAGTAGGACTAGCGGGGGCCCCGACAATGAGCAGTTCTTC	CASSRTSGGPDNEQFF
TRBV9	TRBD2	.	TRBJ2-2	TGTGCCAGCAGCTCCCCGGGGGGAGGGCTTAACACCGGGGAGCTGTTTTTT	CASSSPGGGLNTGELFF
TRBV18	.	.	TRBJ2-1	TGTGCCAGCTCACGGACGGCGGGGGCGAATGAGCAGTTCTTC	CASSRTAGANEQFF
TRBV6-5	TRBD2	.	TRBJ2-1	TGTGCCAGCAGCCCTTGGACTAGATCTGGCAATGAGCAGTTCTTC	CASSPWTRSGNEQFF